Listed below are T cell receptor beta chains from one sample, sequenced in a study of T cells in Graves' hyperthyroidism and ophthalmopathy. TCRdb passed the multiplex PCR reads through MiXCR, listing each CDR3 protein once. The sample has hundreds of thousands of distinct CDR3 sequences; 13% to 15% are singletons. The sequencing input was blood. Every receptor here comes from a woman aged 18 to 35 with Graves' hyperthyroidism. CDR3s leave out the opening cysteine and the closing phenylalanine or tryptophan. Fields, in order: J gene, V gene, CDR3 protein.

TRBJ1-5,TRBV12-3/TRBV12-4,ASSLGTRNQPQH
TRBJ2-1,TRBV12-3/TRBV12-4,ASSPQLVTNNEQF
TRBJ2-3,TRBV4-3,ASSQDLPSGYTDTQY
TRBJ2-7,TRBV20-1,SASTAYEQY
TRBJ2-4,TRBV30,AWSSRTRAKNIQY
TRBJ1-6,TRBV4-3,ASSQEDQANWNSPLH
TRBJ1-5,TRBV4-1,ASSQRTAGGQPQH
TRBJ2-1,TRBV6-5,ASSYSLAGAYNEQF
TRBJ2-7,TRBV15,ATSRDWRAAPGGQY
TRBJ1-2,TRBV6-5,ASSYSSGGNYGYT
TRBJ2-5,TRBV12-3/TRBV12-4,ASSRGVIRGRNEETQY
TRBJ1-1,TRBV7-9,ASSLARVSTEAF
TRBJ1-6,TRBV2,ASSEGGTSYNSPLH
TRBJ2-3,TRBV6-1,ASTRVLLDTQY
TRBJ2-3,TRBV5-1,ASSLTGLTSTDTQY
TRBJ2-7,TRBV6-5,ASSYSWTSEPYEQY
TRBJ2-1,TRBV20-1,GAVDRKVEQF
TRBJ2-1,TRBV30,AWNPGDSSYNEQF
TRBJ1-2,TRBV9,ASSVDPGIGYT
TRBJ2-2,TRBV6-1,ASAHRGSGRMMNTGELF
TRBJ2-1,TRBV7-3,ASSLTPGLTYNEQF
TRBJ2-5,TRBV24-1,ATSDPRDRGWQETQY
TRBJ1-1,TRBV19,ASSIGTVEAF
TRBJ1-1,TRBV6-1,ASPQTRTGRLNTEAF
TRBJ2-5,TRBV6-1,ASSEAPRDRLETQY
TRBJ1-1,TRBV9,ASSVSGTGDEAF
TRBJ2-1,TRBV25-1,ASSEREGHDEQF
TRBJ2-7,TRBV18,ASSPGGYEQY
TRBJ2-7,TRBV6-2/TRBV6-3,ASSYLADLYEQY
TRBJ2-5,TRBV9,ASSDGETQY
TRBJ1-2,TRBV5-6,ASSLLPTGRDYGYT
TRBJ1-6,TRBV5-1,ASRPDGNSPLH
TRBJ1-2,TRBV7-9,ASSQGVEYYGYT
TRBJ2-7,TRBV7-2,ASSVPNEQY
TRBJ2-7,TRBV4-2,ASSQPGLRTASEQY
TRBJ2-5,TRBV24-1,ATSDSGPWETQY
TRBJ2-5,TRBV2,ASGMRETQY
TRBJ2-7,TRBV11-2,ASSLLLRRFFVEQY
TRBJ2-5,TRBV7-8,ASSLVRVAPETQY
TRBJ1-6,TRBV11-3,ASSLRSSYNSPLH
TRBJ1-5,TRBV28,ASSLRSIEELH
TRBJ2-1,TRBV24-1,ATSDLKSLAGQYNEQF
TRBJ2-1,TRBV30,AWSARVNEQF
TRBJ1-1,TRBV30,AWQLTGNTEAF
TRBJ2-1,TRBV11-2,ASSSRLEGPSSYNEQF
TRBJ1-1,TRBV28,ASSFGGRNTEAF
TRBJ1-5,TRBV27,ASSLSGTVVYQPQH
TRBJ2-7,TRBV12-3/TRBV12-4,ASTRGHEQY